One and the same sample provided the 15 T cell receptor beta chains below, sequenced in a study of T-cell reconstitution after alpha-beta-depleted transplantation in children. Researchers prepared the TCRbeta library using unique molecular identifiers, the study reports. In TCRdb, the PCR reads were re-called with MiXCR into one record per CDR3 protein. Among 150,000 to 200,000 distinct CDR3 sequences listed, roughly 6.8% were seen once. Sequenced material: PBMCs from the stem cell graft donor, taken from the stem cell graft. The receptors derive from a human donor who donated a stem cell graft to a child with Wiskott-Aldrich syndrome.

This clonotype was detected many times. This chain links TRBV20-1 with TRBJ2-1; 10 bases are a match to TRBD2. Germline CDR1 is DFQATT and CDR2 is SNEGSKA (reference sequence). V dropped 6 bases and J dropped 9; count of bases not matched to a gene: 11. This CDR3 spans 14 amino acids. CDR3 sequence: CSAQSGGALREQFF. The CDR3 DNA is TGCAGTGCGCAGAGCGGGGGGGCGCTTCGTGAGCAGTTCTTC.

This clonotype was detected ten times or more. The V call is TRBV12-3 or TRBV12-4, the J call TRBJ2-5; 8 bases are a match to TRBD2. The length of the CDR3 is 16 residues. The ends lost 3 bases at V and 5 bases at J; junction bases unmatched: 11. The CDR3 nucleotides read TGTGCCAGCAGTTTGGGGATAGCGGGGTCATTGGAGACCCAGTACTTC. Residues: CASSLGIAGSLETQYF.

This clonotype has at least ten counts. The chain couples TRBV5-5 to TRBJ1-5, with D maybe TRBD1 (6 bases). The CDR3 consists of 13 residues. The germline V gene has CDR1 SGHKS and CDR2 YYEKEE (reference sequence). With 5 bases removed from V and 3 bases from J, the gap between germline ends came to 9 bases. CDR3 coding DNA: TGTGCCAGCAGGGACAGAATCAATCAGCCCCAGCATTTT. Translating it yields CASRDRINQPQHF.

This clonotype was found many times. V is TRBV5-1 and J is TRBJ1-2; D not resolved. The CDR3 is made up of 17 amino acids. CDR1 is SGHRS and CDR2 is YFSETQ in the germline V gene. Trimming shortened V by 0 bases and J by 4 bases, and 19 bases separated the two germline ends. The DNA of the CDR3 is TGCGCCAGCAGCTTGGTGTCGAATAGAAACCTCGGCTATGGCTACACCTTC. Protein product: CASSLVSNRNLGYGYTF.

A few counts support this clonotype. The chain recombines TRBV2 with TRBJ2-5; 9 bases are shared with TRBD2. V lost 1 base and J lost 5; bases outside the gene matches: 8. Germline V gene data show CDR1 as SNHLY and CDR2 as FYNNEI. CDR3 length: 16 residues. DNA for the CDR3: TGTGCCAGCAGTGAAGAGGGGAAAGCGGGAGGCGAGACCCAGTACTTC. Protein product: CASSEEGKAGGETQYF. The variable domain in full, completed from reference TRBV2 and TRBJ2-5, reads EPEVTQTPSHQVTQMGQEVILRCVPISNHLYFYWYRQILGQKVEFLVSFYNNEISEKSEIFDDQFSVERPDGSNFTLKIRSTKLEDSAMYFCASSEEGKAGGETQYFGPGTRLLVL.

J is TRBJ2-1 and V is TRBV7-2; D not resolved. V was pared by 3 bases and J by 8 bases, with 14 bases between. The germline V gene has CDR1 SGHTA and CDR2 FQGNSA. There are 14 residues in the CDR3. The CDR3 region has the DNA TGTGCCAGCAGCTTTGGGGTGGGTTGGGATGAGCAGTTCTTC. Amino acids: CASSFGVGWDEQFF.

This clonotype appeared many times. This chain connects TRBV20-1 to TRBJ1-1, with D perhaps TRBD1 (5 bases). The CDR3 runs 14 residues. V lost 6 bases and J lost 7, with 21 bases in between. Germline V gene data show CDR1 as DFQATT and CDR2 as SNEGSKA (reference sequence). The CDR3 DNA sequence: TGCAGTGCCCCCAGGTGGGGGGGGGGAGATGAAGCTTTCTTT. Translated: CSAPRWGGGDEAFF.

This clonotype was picked up many times. The chain recombines TRBV4-3 with TRBJ2-1; 7 nucleotides line up with TRBD2. After removal of 2 bases from V and 10 bases from J, the junction contained 11 bases not matched to a gene. The germline gives CDR1 LGHNA, CDR2 YSLEER. The CDR3 has 15 residues. CDR3 sequence reads: CASSQTSVDVREQFF. The CDR3 DNA sequence: TGCGCCAGCAGCCAAACTAGCGTGGATGTCAGGGAGCAGTTCTTC.

This clonotype was found many times. The V and J genes are TRBV11-1 and TRBJ2-1; D possibly matches TRBD1 or TRBD2 (5 bases each). The CDR3 runs 19 residues. Germline V gene lookup returns CDR1 SGHAT and CDR2 FQDESV (reference sequence). V was cut by 5 bases and J by 2 bases, with 25 bases left in between. The CDR3 loop reads CASSKWGFAVTDTYNEQFF. Here the CDR3 DNA reads TGTGCCAGCAGCAAGTGGGGGTTTGCCGTGACGGACACCTACAATGAGCAGTTCTTC.

The rearrangement uses TRBV5-4 and TRBJ1-1; D not resolved. Trimming pared 0 bases from V and 4 bases from J, leaving 7 bases between. The CDR3 has 13 amino acids. Germline CDR1 and CDR2: SGHNT and YYREEE (reference sequence). The DNA for the CDR3 is TGTGCCAGCAGCTTGGTGCTCCTCACTGAAGCTTTCTTT. This gives the protein CASSLVLLTEAFF.

The table lists this clonotype with many counts. This chain uses TRBV12-3 or TRBV12-4 with TRBJ1-4; D ambiguous. The length of the CDR3 is 12 residues. V lost 7 bases, J lost 8 bases, and 11 bases lay in between. The CDR3 region has the DNA TGTGCCAGCACTACGACACGCGAAAAACTGTTTTTT. Its translation: CASTTTREKLFF.

This clonotype came up many times. The rearrangement joins TRBV7-9 to TRBJ1-1; no clear D gene. The CDR3 runs to 15 residues. The V and J ends lost 2 bases and 8 bases respectively, with 18 bases between them. Germline values: CDR1 SEHNR, CDR2 FQNEAQ (reference sequence). The chain's CDR3 is CASSLSHGLKGEAFF. The CDR3 nucleotides read TGTGCCAGCAGCTTATCCCATGGGCTAAAAGGCGAAGCTTTCTTT.

This clonotype showed up just a few times. The chain links TRBV7-9 to TRBJ1-4; 7 nucleotides line up with TRBD1. CDR1 SEHNR and CDR2 FQNEAQ come from the germline V gene (reference sequence). V lost 5 bases, J lost 6 bases, and 9 bases stayed unmatched. The CDR3 spans 15 residues. The CDR3 spells CASSITGTAYEKLFF. As DNA, the CDR3 is TGTGCCAGCAGCATAACCGGGACAGCGTATGAAAAACTGTTTTTT. Supplemented by reference TRBV7-9 and TRBJ1-4, the full variable domain reads DTGVSQNPRHKITKRGQNVTFRCDPISEHNRLYWYRQTLGQGPEFLTYFQNEAQLEKSRLLSDRFSAERPKGSFSTLEIQRTEQGDSAMYLCASSITGTAYEKLFFGSGTQLSVL.

This clonotype was counted a few times. The chain has TRBV12-3 or TRBV12-4 and TRBJ2-1, with 7 bases matching TRBD2. This CDR3 comprises 15 residues. Germline trimming cut 4 bases from V and 3 bases from J; bases unmatched to any gene: 6. The CDR3 DNA follows: TGTGCCAGCAGTTCCCAGCTAGCGGACTACAATGAGCAGTTCTTC. This sequence encodes CASSSQLADYNEQFF.

This clonotype was observed many times. This chain joins TRBV29-1 and TRBJ2-2, with D perhaps TRBD1 (6 bases). Trimming cost V 4 bases and J 5 bases, with 8 bases left between them. The CDR3 totals 12 residues. Germline CDR1 and CDR2: SQVTM and ANQGSEA. This CDR3 is CSVVTGTGELFF. Written as DNA, the CDR3 is TGCAGCGTTGTTACAGGGACCGGGGAGCTGTTTTTT.